This is a list of T cell receptor beta chains from one sample in a study of sequential checkpoint blockade in melanoma. Using immunoSEQ multiplex PCR, the repertoire was profiled, and TCRdb retains in-frame clones only, with some absent. This sample carries about 19,000 clones, approximately 70% of them seen once, and the ten largest clones take about a fifth. Sequenced material: CD8+ T cells sorted from blood (inferred from file names), taken from a patient given nivolumab and ipilimumab in sequence. The receptors were gathered from a human donor with melanoma. CDR3s include the opening cysteine and the closing phenylalanine or tryptophan. Fields, in order: J gene, D gene, clone size, V gene, CDR3 DNA, CDR3 protein. D genes are given only for firm matches. Rows may omit the clone size; those that give it use once, few, many or a size class.

>TRBJ2-2|TRBD1|.|TRBV6-4
TGTGCCAGCAGTGCGGACAGGGAACCCGGGGAGCTGTTTTTT
CASSADREPGELFF
>TRBJ2-7|.|.|TRBV5-1
TGCGCCAGCAGCTTCGACAGGTCCTACGAGCAGTACTTC
CASSFDRSYEQYF
>TRBJ2-7|.|few|TRBV6-4
TGTGCCAGCAGTGAATCGGGAGAGGGCAACGAGCAGTACTTC
CASSESGEGNEQYF
>TRBJ2-1|.|.|TRBV15
TGTGCCACCCAAGGGGGATACTACAATGAGCAGTTCTTC
CATQGGYYNEQFF
>TRBJ1-2|.|.|TRBV9
TGTGCCAGCAGCCCAGGAGGGCACTATGGCTACACCTTC
CASSPGGHYGYTF
>TRBJ1-1|.|.|TRBV5-1
TGCGCCAGCACTGTGGCCCCCTCGTTCGGGGGTGTCACTGAAGCTTTCTTT
CASTVAPSFGGVTEAFF
>TRBJ1-1|TRBD1|.|TRBV29-1
TGCAGCGCCCCGGGACAGGGGAACACTGAAGCTTTCTTT
CSAPGQGNTEAFF
>TRBJ1-2|.|few|TRBV6-5
TGTGCCAGCAGTCCAGAAAATACAGGGCAAGGCGGCTACACCTTC
CASSPENTGQGGYTF
>TRBJ1-1|.|.|TRBV7-9
TGTGCCAGCAGCTTACCAGGGTCCAAGGGTGCTGAAGCTTTCTTT
CASSLPGSKGAEAFF
>TRBJ1-6|.|.|TRBV21-1
TGTGCCAGCAGCATACCAGTACAGGGGCTGAGCTCCTATAATTCACCCCTCCACTTT
CASSIPVQGLSSYNSPLHF
>TRBJ1-2|.|few|TRBV4-2
TGTGCCAGCAGCCAAGAGAGGCAGGGTACCCCCATTCAGTCCGGCTACACCTTC
CASSQERQGTPIQSGYTF
>TRBJ1-2|.|.|TRBV19
TGTGCCAGTAGTATTGGCAGCGCCCAGTATGGCTACACCTTC
CASSIGSAQYGYTF
>TRBJ2-7|.|.|TRBV5-1
TGCGCCAGCAGCTTGACTCCCTCCTACGAGCAGTACTTC
CASSLTPSYEQYF
>TRBJ1-1|TRBD1|.|TRBV27
TGTGCCAGCCGACAGGGGGGGACTGAAGCTTTCTTT
CASRQGGTEAFF
>TRBJ1-5|TRBD1|.|TRBV7-8
TGTGCCAGCAGCCTTGACAGGGTTTCCTTGCAGCCCCAGCATTTT
CASSLDRVSLQPQHF
>TRBJ2-7|TRBD1|few|TRBV19
TGTGCCAGTAGTATCTCCGGGACAGGGGGAGAGCAGTACTTC
CASSISGTGGEQYF
>TRBJ1-1|.|.|TRBV6-5
TGTGCCAGCAGTTACTCGCTACGTGCGCCTGAAGCTTTCTTT
CASSYSLRAPEAFF
>TRBJ2-2|TRBD2|once|TRBV10-1
TGCGCCAGCAGTGAGTCGGTAGCGGGAGCGATTTCCGGGGAGCTGTTTTTT
CASSESVAGAISGELFF
>TRBJ2-7|.|.|TRBV27
TGTGCCAGCAGCCCCTCCGGGATCTATACCTACGAGCAGTACTTC
CASSPSGIYTYEQYF
>TRBJ2-7|.|.|TRBV9
TGTGCCAGCAGCACCCGATCCGGGTACGAGCAGTACTTC
CASSTRSGYEQYF
>TRBJ1-4|TRBD1|.|TRBV15
TGTGCCACCACCAGGGGACAGGGACCTAATGAAAAACTGTTTTTT
CATTRGQGPNEKLFF
>TRBJ2-3|TRBD2|.|TRBV6-1
TGTGCCAGCAGTGAAGTACTAGCGGGGGCAGATACGCAGTATTTT
CASSEVLAGADTQYF
>TRBJ1-4|TRBD1|.|TRBV9
TGTGCCAGCAGCTCCTCCCATCGGGCAGGGGGAAATGAAAAACTGTTTTTT
CASSSSHRAGGNEKLFF
>TRBJ2-3|.|once|TRBV5-1
TGCGCCAGCAGCTTACTGGACTCTGAGGGAGATACGCAGTATTTT
CASSLLDSEGDTQYF
>TRBJ2-7|.|few|TRBV27
TGTGCCAGCAGTTTAGCAGGGGTGGGGTTCTACGAGCAGTACTTC
CASSLAGVGFYEQYF
>TRBJ1-1|TRBD1|.|TRBV28
TGTGCCAGCACCAACAGGGGGCGGCACACTGAAGCTTTCTTT
CASTNRGRHTEAFF
>TRBJ1-5|.|once|TRBV19
TGTGCCAGTAGTATAGCAGGAAATACGGGATTTCAGCCCCAGCATTTT
CASSIAGNTGFQPQHF
>TRBJ1-1|TRBD1|.|TRBV7-9
TGTGCCAGCAGCCATAGGGACAGGGAAATCCGGCCAGAAGCTTTCTTT
CASSHRDREIRPEAFF
>TRBJ1-4|.|once|TRBV2
TGTGCCAGCAGTGAACACCAGGGTGGTGAAAAACTGTTTTTT
CASSEHQGGEKLFF
>TRBJ2-7|TRBD1|.|TRBV11-2
TGTGCCAGCAGCTCAGCGACAGGGACGGTCGAGCAGTACTTC
CASSSATGTVEQYF
>TRBJ2-7|TRBD2|medium-sized|TRBV7-6
TGTGCCAGCAGCCCCACCAGCGGGGGCTACGAGCAGTACTTC
CASSPTSGGYEQYF
>TRBJ1-1|TRBD1|few|TRBV5-8
TGTGCCAGCAGCACGCGGGACAGCCTCCAAGGGACTGAAGCTTTCTTT
CASSTRDSLQGTEAFF
>TRBJ2-5|TRBD1|.|TRBV9
TGTGCCAGCAGGAGGCAGGGGGAAGAGACCCAGTACTTC
CASRRQGEETQYF
>TRBJ2-5|TRBD1|.|TRBV5-6
TGTGCCAGCAGCTTATGGGACAGATACCAAGAGACCCAGTACTTC
CASSLWDRYQETQYF
>TRBJ2-2|.|.|TRBV28
TGTGCCAGCAGACTACAGGCGAACACCGGGGAGCTGTTTTTT
CASRLQANTGELFF
>TRBJ2-7|.|.|TRBV4-3
TGCGCCAGCAGCCAAGTGCATCCTACCTCCTACGAGCAGTACTTC
CASSQVHPTSYEQYF
>TRBJ2-5|TRBD1|.|TRBV9
TGTGCCAGCAGCGCGGGACAGGGGGTTCTGTACCAAGAGACCCAGTACTTC
CASSAGQGVLYQETQYF
>TRBJ1-2|.|.|TRBV30
TGTGCCTGGAATATGAACTATGGCTACACCTTC
CAWNMNYGYTF
>TRBJ2-3|TRBD2|few|TRBV7-8
TGTGCCAGCAGCACGGGACTAGCGGGAGTGGCAGATACGCAGTATTTT
CASSTGLAGVADTQYF
>TRBJ2-1|.|few|TRBV21-1
TGTGCCAGCAGCATCTGCCCCGGGACAGGGGATTGCAATGAGCAGTTCTTC
CASSICPGTGDCNEQFF
>TRBJ1-5|.|.|TRBV9
TGTGCCAGCAGCGCGTCAGGGGTAGGGCAGCCCCAGCATTTT
CASSASGVGQPQHF
>TRBJ2-7|TRBD1|.|TRBV13
TGTGCCAGCAGCTTACGGGGACAGTCCTCCTACGAGCAGTACTTC
CASSLRGQSSYEQYF
>TRBJ2-1|TRBD2|.|TRBV7-2
TGTGCCAGCAGCTTAGCGCCGGGACTAGCGGGGTCCTACAATGAGCAGTTCTTC
CASSLAPGLAGSYNEQFF
>TRBJ2-7|TRBD1|.|TRBV4-2
TGTGCCAGCAGCCCGACAGGGGAGCTATACGAGCAGTACTTC
CASSPTGELYEQYF
>TRBJ2-7|TRBD1|.|TRBV5-4
TGTGCCAGCAGCTTCGGGACAGTTGCCTACGAGCAGTACTTC
CASSFGTVAYEQYF
>TRBJ2-3|TRBD1|.|TRBV9
TGTGCCAGCAGCGTAGGGGGACAGCCACAGGGAAAAGATACGCAGTATTTT
CASSVGGQPQGKDTQYF
>TRBJ1-1|TRBD1|.|TRBV9
TGTGCCAGCAGCGTAGGCTTTGGGACAGTGAACACTGAAGCTTTCTTT
CASSVGFGTVNTEAFF